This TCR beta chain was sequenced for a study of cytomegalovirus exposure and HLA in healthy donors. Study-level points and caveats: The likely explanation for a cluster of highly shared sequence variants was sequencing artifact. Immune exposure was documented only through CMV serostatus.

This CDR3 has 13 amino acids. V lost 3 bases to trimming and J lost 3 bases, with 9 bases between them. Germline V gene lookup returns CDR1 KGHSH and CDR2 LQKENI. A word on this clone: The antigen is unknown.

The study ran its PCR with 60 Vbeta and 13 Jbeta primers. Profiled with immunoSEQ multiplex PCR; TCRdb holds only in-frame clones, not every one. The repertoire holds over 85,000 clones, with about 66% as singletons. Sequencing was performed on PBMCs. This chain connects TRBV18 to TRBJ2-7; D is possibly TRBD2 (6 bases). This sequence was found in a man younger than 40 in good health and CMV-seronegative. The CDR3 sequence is CASSPGLYYEQYF. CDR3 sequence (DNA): TGTGCCAGCTCACCGGGACTTTACTACGAGCAGTACTTC. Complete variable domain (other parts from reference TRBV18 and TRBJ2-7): NAGVMQNPRHLVRRRGQEARLRCSPMKGHSHVYWYRQLPEEGLKFMVYLQKENIIDESGMPKERFSAEFPKEGPSILRIQQVVRGDSAAYFCASSPGLYYEQYFGPGTRLTVT.